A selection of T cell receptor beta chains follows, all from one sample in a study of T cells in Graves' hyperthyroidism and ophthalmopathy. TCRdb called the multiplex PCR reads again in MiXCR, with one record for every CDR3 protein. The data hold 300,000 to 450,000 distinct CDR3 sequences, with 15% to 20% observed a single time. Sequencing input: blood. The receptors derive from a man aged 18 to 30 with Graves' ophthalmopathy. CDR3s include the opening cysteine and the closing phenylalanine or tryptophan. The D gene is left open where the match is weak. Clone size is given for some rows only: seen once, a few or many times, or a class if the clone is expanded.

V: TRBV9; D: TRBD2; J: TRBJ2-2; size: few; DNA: TGTGCCAGCAGCCCCCGGACTAGCCCCGGGGAGCTGTTTTTT; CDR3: CASSPRTSPGELFF
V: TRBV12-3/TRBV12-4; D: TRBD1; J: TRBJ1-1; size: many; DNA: TGTGCCAGCCAGGGGGGGGCGAACACTGAAGCTTTCTTT; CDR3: CASQGGANTEAFF
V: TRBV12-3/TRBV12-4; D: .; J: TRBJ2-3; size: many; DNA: TGTGCCAGCTTTTTGGACAGCACAGATACGCAGTATTTT; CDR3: CASFLDSTDTQYF
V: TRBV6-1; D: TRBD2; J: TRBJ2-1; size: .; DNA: TGTGCCAGCAGGCGACTAGCGGGAGAGAATGAGCAGTTCTTC; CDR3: CASRRLAGENEQFF
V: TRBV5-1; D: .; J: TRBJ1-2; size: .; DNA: TGCGCCAGCAGCTTGGAGGACGGTCGATATGGCTACACCTTC; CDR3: CASSLEDGRYGYTF
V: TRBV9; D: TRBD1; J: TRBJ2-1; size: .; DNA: TGTGCCAGCAGCGTAGAGGGACAGGGGTTCCATGAGCAGTTCTTC; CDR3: CASSVEGQGFHEQFF
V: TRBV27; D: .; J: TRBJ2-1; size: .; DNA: TGTGCCAGCAGCAAGGGGGGGGGATGGAATGAGCAGTTCTTC; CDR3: CASSKGGGWNEQFF
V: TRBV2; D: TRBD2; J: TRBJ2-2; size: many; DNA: TGTGCCAGCAGAATAGCGGGGGGGCTCACCGGGGAGCTGTTTTTT; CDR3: CASRIAGGLTGELFF
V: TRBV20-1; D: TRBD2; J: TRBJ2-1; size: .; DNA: TGCAGTGCTCAACGGGGGGGTTTTGGCTACAATGAGCAGTTCTTC; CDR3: CSAQRGGFGYNEQFF
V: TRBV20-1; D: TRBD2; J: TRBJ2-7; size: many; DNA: TGCAGTGCTCCCGGCGGGGCTAGCGGGGGTTCAAGCTCCTACGAGCAGTACTTC; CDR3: CSAPGGASGGSSSYEQYF
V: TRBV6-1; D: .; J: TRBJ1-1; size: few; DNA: TGTGCCAGCAGCCCTGTATGGAGCCGGGACTGGAACACTGAAGCTTTCTTT; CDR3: CASSPVWSRDWNTEAFF
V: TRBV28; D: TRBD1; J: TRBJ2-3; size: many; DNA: TGTGCCAGCAGTTCCGCCGACAGGGTCACAGATACGCAGTATTTT; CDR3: CASSSADRVTDTQYF
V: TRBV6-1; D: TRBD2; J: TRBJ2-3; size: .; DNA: TGTGCCAGCAGTGCGGGACTAGCGGGGGGGTCCGATACGCAGTATTTT; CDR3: CASSAGLAGGSDTQYF
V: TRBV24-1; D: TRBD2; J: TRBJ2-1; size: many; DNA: TGTGCCACCAGTGAAGGACTAGCGGGGGGGCTGAAGCAGTTCTTC; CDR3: CATSEGLAGGLKQFF
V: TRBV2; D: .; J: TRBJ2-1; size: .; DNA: TGTGCCAGCAGTGGGCATAGAGATGAGCAGTTCTTC; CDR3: CASSGHRDEQFF
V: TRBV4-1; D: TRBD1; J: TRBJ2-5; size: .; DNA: TGCGCCAGCAGCCAGACAGGGACGGAGACCCAGTACTTC; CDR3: CASSQTGTETQYF
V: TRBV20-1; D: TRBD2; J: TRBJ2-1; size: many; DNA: TGCAGTGCTAGGGGACTAGCGGGGGGAAACAATGAGCAGTTCTTC; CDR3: CSARGLAGGNNEQFF
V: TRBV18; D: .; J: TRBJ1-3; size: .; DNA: TGTGCCAGCTCACCTATTAGCTCACCCGATGGAAACACCATATATTTT; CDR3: CASSPISSPDGNTIYF
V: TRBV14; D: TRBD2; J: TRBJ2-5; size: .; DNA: TGTGCCAGCAGCCGGAACGCGGGGGGTGTTCAAGAGACCCAGTACTTC; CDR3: CASSRNAGGVQETQYF
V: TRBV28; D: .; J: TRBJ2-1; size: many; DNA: TGTGCCAGCAGTTTATTCCAGGTTACCTACAATGAGCAGTTCTTC; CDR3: CASSLFQVTYNEQFF
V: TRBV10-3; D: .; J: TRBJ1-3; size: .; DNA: TGTGCCATCAGTGAGAACGCAGCGTCCAGCTCTGGAAACACCATATATTTT; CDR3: CAISENAASSSGNTIYF
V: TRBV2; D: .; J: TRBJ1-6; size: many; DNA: TGTGCCAGCAGCAACTACCCCCGGGGGATCTATAATTCACCCCTCCACTTT; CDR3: CASSNYPRGIYNSPLHF